What follows describes a single TCR beta chain. The antigen remains undetermined. A sample-barcoded 5' primer and a J-beta primer mix were used in a second PCR of roughly 7 to 11 cycles. One entry per CDR3 protein results from TCRdb running MiXCR on the 5' RACE reads. The data show over 1,500,000 distinct CDR3 sequences, around half seen once. Healthy Caucasian individuals from Russia aged about 6 to 90 served as donors. Isolation yielded PBMCs, at least 6.5 million per sample, in every case. CDR3 size: 13 residues. Germline V CDR1 and CDR2: DFQATT, SNEGSKA (reference sequence). Deletions cut 5 bases from V and 5 bases from J, with 15 bases between. The data stem from a study of blood T cells in healthy people across ages. Study results and caveats: The study found TCR beta diversity correlated strongly with naive T cell percentage.

The sequencing input was blood. The source is a woman aged 40 to 49 in good health. The chain joins TRBV20-1 to TRBJ2-5; the D gene is possibly TRBD2 (5 bases). CDR3 in DNA: TGCAGTGCTGAGGACTTGACCCGGGAGACCCAGTACTTC. Amino acid sequence: CSAEDLTRETQYF.